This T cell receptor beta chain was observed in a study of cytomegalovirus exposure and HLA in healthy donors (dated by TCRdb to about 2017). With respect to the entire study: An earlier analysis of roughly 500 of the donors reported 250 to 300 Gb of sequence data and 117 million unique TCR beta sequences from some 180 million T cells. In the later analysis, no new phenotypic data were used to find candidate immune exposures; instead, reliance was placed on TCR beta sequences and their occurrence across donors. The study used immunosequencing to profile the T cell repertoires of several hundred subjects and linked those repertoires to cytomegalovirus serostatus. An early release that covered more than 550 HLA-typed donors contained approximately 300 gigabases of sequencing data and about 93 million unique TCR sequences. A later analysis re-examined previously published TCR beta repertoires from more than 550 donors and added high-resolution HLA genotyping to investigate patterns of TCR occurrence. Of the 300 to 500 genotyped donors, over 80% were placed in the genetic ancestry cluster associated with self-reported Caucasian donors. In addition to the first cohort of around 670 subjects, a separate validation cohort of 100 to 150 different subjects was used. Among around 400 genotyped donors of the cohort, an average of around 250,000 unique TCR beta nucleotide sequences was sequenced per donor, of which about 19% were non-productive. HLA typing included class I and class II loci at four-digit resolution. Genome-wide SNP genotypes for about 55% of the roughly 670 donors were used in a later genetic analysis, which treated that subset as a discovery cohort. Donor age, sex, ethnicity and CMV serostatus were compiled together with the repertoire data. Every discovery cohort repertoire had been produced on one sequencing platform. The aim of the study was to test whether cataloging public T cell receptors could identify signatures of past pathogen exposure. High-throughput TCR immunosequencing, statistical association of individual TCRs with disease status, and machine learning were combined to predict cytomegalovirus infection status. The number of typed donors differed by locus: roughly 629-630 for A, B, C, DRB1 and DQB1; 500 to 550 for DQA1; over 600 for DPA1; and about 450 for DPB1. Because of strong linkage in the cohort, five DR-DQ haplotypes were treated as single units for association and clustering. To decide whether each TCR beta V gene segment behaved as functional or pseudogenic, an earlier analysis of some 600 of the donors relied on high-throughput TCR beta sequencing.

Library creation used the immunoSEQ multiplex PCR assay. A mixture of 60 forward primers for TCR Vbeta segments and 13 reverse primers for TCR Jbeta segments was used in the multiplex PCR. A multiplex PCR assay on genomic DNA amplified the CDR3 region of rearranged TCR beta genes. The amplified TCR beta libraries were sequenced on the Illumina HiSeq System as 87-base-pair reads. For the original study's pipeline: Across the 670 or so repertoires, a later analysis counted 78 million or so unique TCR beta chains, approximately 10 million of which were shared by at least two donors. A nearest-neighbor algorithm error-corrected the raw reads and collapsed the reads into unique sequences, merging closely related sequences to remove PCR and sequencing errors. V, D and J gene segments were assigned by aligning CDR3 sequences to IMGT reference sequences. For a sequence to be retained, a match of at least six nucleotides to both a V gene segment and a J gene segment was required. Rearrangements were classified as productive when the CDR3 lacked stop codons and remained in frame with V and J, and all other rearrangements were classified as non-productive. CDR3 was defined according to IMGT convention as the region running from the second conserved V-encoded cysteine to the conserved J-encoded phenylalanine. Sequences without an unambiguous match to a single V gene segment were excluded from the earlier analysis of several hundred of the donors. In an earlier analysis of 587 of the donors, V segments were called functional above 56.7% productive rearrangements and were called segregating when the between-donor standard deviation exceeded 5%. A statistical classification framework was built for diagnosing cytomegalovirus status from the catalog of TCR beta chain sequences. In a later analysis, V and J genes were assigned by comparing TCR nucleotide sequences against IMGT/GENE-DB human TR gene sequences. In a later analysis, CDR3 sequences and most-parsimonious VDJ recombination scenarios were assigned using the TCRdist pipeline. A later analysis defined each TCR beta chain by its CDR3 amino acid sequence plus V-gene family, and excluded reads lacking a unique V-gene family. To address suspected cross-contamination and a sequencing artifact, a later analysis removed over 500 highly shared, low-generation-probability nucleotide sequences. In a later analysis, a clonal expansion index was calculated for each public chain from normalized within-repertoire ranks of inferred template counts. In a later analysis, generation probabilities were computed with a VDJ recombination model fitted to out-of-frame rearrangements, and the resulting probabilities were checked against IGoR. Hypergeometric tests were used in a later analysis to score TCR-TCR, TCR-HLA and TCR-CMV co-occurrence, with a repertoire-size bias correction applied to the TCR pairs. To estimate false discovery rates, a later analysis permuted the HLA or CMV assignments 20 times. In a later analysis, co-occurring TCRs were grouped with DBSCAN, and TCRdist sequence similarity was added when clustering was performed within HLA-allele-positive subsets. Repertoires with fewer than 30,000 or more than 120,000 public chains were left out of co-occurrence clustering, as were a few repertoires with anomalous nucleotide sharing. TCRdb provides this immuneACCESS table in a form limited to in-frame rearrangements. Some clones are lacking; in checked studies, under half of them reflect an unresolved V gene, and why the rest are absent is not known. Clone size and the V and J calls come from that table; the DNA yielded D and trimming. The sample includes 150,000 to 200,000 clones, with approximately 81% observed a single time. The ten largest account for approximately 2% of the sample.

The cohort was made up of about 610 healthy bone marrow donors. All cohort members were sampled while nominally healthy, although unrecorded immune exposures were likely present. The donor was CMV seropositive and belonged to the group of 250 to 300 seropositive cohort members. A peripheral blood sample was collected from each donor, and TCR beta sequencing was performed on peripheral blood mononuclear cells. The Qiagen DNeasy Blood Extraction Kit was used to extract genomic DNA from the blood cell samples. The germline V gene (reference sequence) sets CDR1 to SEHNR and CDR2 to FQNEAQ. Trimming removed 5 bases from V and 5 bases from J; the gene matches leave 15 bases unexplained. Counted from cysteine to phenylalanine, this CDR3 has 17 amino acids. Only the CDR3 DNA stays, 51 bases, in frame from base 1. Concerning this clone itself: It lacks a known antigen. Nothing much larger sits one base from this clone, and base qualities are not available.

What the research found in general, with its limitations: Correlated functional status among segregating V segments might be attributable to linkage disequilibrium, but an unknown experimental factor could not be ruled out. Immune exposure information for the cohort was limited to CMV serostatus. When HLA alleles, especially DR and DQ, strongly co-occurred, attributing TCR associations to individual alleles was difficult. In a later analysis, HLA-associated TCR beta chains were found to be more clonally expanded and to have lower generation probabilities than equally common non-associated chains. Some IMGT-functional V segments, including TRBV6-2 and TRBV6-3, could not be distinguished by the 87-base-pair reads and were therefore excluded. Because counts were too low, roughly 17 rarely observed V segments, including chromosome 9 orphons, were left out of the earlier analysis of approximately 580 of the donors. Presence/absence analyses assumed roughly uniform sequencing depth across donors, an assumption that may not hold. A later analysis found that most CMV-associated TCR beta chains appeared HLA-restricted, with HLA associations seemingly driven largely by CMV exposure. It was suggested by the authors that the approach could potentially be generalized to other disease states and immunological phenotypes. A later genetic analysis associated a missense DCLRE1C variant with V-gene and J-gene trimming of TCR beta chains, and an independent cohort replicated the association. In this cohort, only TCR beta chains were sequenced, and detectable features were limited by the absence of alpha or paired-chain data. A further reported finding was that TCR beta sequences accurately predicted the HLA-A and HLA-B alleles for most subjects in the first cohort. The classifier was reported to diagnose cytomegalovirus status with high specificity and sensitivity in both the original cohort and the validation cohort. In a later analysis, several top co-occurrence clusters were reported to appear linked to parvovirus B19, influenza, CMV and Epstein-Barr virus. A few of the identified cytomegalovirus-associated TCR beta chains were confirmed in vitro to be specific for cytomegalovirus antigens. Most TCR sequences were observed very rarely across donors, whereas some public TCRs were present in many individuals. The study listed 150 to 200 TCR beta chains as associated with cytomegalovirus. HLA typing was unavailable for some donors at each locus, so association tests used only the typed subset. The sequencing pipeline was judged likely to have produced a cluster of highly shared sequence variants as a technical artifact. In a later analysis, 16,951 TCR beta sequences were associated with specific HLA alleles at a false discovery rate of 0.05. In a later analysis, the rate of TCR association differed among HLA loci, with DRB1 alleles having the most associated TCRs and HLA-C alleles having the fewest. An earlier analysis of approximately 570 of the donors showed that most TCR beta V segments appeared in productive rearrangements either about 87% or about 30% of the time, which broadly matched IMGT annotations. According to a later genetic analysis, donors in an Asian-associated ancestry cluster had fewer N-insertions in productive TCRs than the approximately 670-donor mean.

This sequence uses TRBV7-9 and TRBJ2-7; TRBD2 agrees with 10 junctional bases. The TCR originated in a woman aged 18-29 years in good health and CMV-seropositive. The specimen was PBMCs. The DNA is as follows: TGTGCCAGCAGCCCGGGCCTGCTAGCGGGGGTGACGCACGAGCAGTACTTC. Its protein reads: CASSPGLLAGVTHEQYF.